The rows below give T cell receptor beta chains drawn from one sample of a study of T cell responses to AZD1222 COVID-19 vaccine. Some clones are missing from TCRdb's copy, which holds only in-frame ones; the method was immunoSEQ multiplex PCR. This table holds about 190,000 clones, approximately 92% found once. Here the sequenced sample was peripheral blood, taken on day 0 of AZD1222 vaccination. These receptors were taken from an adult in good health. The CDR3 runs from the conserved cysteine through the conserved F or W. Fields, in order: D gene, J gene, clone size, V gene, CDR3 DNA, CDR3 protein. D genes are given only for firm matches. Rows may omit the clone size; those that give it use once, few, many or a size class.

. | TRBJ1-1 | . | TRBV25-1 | TGTGCCAGCAGTGAATATAGGAGATATGAAGCTTTCTTT | CASSEYRRYEAFF
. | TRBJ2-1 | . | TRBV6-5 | TGTGCCAGCAGTTTTAATGAGCAGTTCTTC | CASSFNEQFF
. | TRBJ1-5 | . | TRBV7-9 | TGTGCCAGCAGCTTAGGAGCCGGGGGCGAGGGAAGACAGCCCCAGCATTTT | CASSLGAGGEGRQPQHF
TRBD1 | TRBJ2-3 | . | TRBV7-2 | TGTGCCAGCAGCTCCACAGGGGGCCGTAGCACAGATACGCAGTATTTT | CASSSTGGRSTDTQYF
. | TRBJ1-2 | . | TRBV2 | TGTGCCAGCAGTTCGCTTCCCGGGGCGCATGGCTACACCTTC | CASSSLPGAHGYTF
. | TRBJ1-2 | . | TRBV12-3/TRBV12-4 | TGTGCCAGCAGTCGTTGGGGCTACACCTTC | CASSRWGYTF
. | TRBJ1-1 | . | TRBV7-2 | TGTGCCAGCAGCCACAGGGAACTGACTGAAGCTTTCTTT | CASSHRELTEAFF
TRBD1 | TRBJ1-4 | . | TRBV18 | TGTGCCAGCTCACCGCTGGGACAGGCCCCCGAAAAACTGTTTTTT | CASSPLGQAPEKLFF
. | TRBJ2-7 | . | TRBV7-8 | TGTGCCAGCAGCTTAGTTCCAGGGAACTACGAGCAGTACTTC | CASSLVPGNYEQYF
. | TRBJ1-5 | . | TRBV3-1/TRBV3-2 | TGTGCCAGCAGCCAAGGGGGGTGGCAGCCCCAGCATTTT | CASSQGGWQPQHF
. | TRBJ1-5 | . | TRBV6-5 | TGTGCCAGCAGACTTGGACGGTCCAGCAATCAGCCCCAGCATTTT | CASRLGRSSNQPQHF
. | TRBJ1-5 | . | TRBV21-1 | TGTGCCACCCCGCCGGGGGGCCATCCTCAGCCCCAGCATTTT | CATPPGGHPQPQHF
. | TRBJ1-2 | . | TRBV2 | TGTGCCAGCAGTGACGGGGCAGGGCAGGGCTACACCTTC | CASSDGAGQGYTF
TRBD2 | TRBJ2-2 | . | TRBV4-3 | TGCGCCAGCAGCCAAGGAGTGACTAGCGGGGATTCGAACACCGGGGAGCTGTTTTTT | CASSQGVTSGDSNTGELFF
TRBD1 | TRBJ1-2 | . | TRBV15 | TGTGCCACCAGCAGAGATGGCAGGGGGCCCTATGGCTACACCTTC | CATSRDGRGPYGYTF
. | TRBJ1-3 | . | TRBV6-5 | TGTGCCAGCAGTCGCGGGGGTGCTGGAAACACCATATATTTT | CASSRGGAGNTIYF
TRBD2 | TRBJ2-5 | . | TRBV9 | TGTGCCAGCAGCGTTAACCCCGGGACTAGAGAAGAGACCCAGTACTTC | CASSVNPGTREETQYF
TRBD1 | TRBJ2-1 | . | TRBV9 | TGTGCCAGCAGTCCACAGGGGTCGGGAAACAATGAGCAGTTCTTC | CASSPQGSGNNEQFF
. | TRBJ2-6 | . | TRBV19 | TGTGCCAGTAGTATTGGGCTCTCTGGGGCCAACGTCCTGACTTTC | CASSIGLSGANVLTF
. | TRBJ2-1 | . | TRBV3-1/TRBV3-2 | TGTGCCAGCAGCCAAGATGCCCCCACGCCGTTCTTC | CASSQDAPTPFF
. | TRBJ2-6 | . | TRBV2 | TGTGCCAGCACTTTCCAGGGGAGCTCTGGGGCCAACGTCCTGACTTTC | CASTFQGSSGANVLTF
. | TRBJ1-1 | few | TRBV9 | TGTGCCAGCAGCGTAGGACTCGGGGGACTGAACACTGAAGCTTTCTTT | CASSVGLGGLNTEAFF
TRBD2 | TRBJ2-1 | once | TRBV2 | TGTGCCAGCAGCTACGGACTAGCGGGGAGGGATGAGCAGTTCTTC | CASSYGLAGRDEQFF
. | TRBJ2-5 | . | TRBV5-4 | TGTGCCAGCAGCCGGGACCTGGGGGAGACCCAGTACTTC | CASSRDLGETQYF
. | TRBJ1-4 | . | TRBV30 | TGTGCCTGGAGTGCCCTGTCAGGGGAACTGTTTTTT | CAWSALSGELFF
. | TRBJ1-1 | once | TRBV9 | TGTGCCAGCAGCGTAGTCCGGGGTGGGAACACTGAAGCTTTCTTT | CASSVVRGGNTEAFF
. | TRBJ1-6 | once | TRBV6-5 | TGTGCCAGCAGTTACTCGAATTTACAGTTTAATTCACCCCTCCACTTT | CASSYSNLQFNSPLHF
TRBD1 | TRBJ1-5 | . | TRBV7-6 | TGTGCCAGCAGCTTGGGGACAGGGGATGGACAGCCCCAGCATTTT | CASSLGTGDGQPQHF
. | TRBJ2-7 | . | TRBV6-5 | TGTGCCAGCAGTTACTTATCTACGGGGGAGGTCGAGCAGTACTTC | CASSYLSTGEVEQYF
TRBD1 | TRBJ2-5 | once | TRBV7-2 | TGTGCCAGCAGCATGGGACAGGGGGGACAAGAGACCCAGTACTTC | CASSMGQGGQETQYF
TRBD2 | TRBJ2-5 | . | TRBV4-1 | TGCGCCAGCAGCCCCCAAACCCTAGCGGGGGGAACTCAAGAGACCCAGTACTTC | CASSPQTLAGGTQETQYF
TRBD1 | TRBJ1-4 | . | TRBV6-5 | TGTGCCAGCAGAGGGACAGGGTGGGGTGAAAAACTGTTTTTT | CASRGTGWGEKLFF
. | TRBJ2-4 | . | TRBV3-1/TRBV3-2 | TGTGCCAGCAGCCAAGTCGGAACAGGGTGGTACTTC | CASSQVGTGWYF
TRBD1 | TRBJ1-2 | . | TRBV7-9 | TGTGCCAGCAGCTTAGGGGGCGGACAGGATTTCTATGGCTACACCTTC | CASSLGGGQDFYGYTF
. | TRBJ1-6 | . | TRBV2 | TGTGCCGGAACCCCTACAGGGAGCGGTAATTCACCCCTCCACTTT | CAGTPTGSGNSPLHF
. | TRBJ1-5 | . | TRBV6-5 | TGTGCCAGCAGTTACCTGATAGGGTTTGGCAATCAGCCCCAGCATTTT | CASSYLIGFGNQPQHF
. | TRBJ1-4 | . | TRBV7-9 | TGTGCCAGCAGCTTAAAGGGGATGCCTGAAAAACTGTTTTTT | CASSLKGMPEKLFF
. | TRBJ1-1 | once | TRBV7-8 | TGTGCCAGCAGCTCCAACAGGGTAAGGGACACTGAAGCTTTCTTT | CASSSNRVRDTEAFF
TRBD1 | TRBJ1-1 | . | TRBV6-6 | TGTGCCAGCAGTCGCGACAGGGGGCGTTTTAAGACTGAAGCTTTCTTT | CASSRDRGRFKTEAFF
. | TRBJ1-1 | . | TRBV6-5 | TGTGCCGGGTCCGGCATGGGGGGGTCTGCCCTATACTTT | CAGSGMGGSALYF
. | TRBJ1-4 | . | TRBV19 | TGTGCCAGTAGTATCCATCTAAGCGGTGAAAAACTGTTTTTT | CASSIHLSGEKLFF
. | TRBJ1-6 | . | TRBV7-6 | TGTGCCAGCAGCTTAACGGTTCCTAGCTCCTATAATTCACCCCTCCACTTT | CASSLTVPSSYNSPLHF
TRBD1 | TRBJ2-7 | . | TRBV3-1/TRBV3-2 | TGTGCCAGCAGAGGGGGCTTCAACCACGAGCAGTACTTC | CASRGGFNHEQYF
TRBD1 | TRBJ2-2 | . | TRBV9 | TGTGCCAGCAGCCAGGGGGCCCCGGGACTCGTAAACACCGGGGAGCTGTTTTTT | CASSQGAPGLVNTGELFF
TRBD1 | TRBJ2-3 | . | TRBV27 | TGTGCCAGCAGCCGGACAGGGGCTAGCACAGATACGCAGTATTTT | CASSRTGASTDTQYF
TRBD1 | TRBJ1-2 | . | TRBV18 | TGTGCCAGCTCACCTCGACAGGGTGGCTACACCTTC | CASSPRQGGYTF
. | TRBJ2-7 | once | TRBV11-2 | TGTGCCAGCAGCCCAAGGAGTCCAGGGGAAGACAACGAGCAGTACTTC | CASSPRSPGEDNEQYF
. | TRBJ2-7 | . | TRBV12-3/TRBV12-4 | TGTGCCAGCAGTTTCGGCTACGAGCAGTACTTC | CASSFGYEQYF
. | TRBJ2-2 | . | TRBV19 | TGTGCCAGTCGTCGAGGGGGGGCCGGCGGGGAGCTGTTTTTT | CASRRGGAGGELFF